Shown below are 18 T cell receptor beta chains from a single sample sequenced in a study of blood T cell repertoires in COVID-19 (dated by TCRdb to about 2020). The receptor library was made with the immunoSEQ multiplex PCR assay. The table comes from immuneACCESS by way of TCRdb, which keeps in-frame sequences with V and J called. Part of the clones is missing from these tables; in studies checked, under half for an unresolved V gene and the rest for unknown reasons. This sample has under 250,000 clones in its table, and 80% to 85% of those were observed once. The top ten constitute 5.2% of the sample. Sequencing was performed on peripheral blood. Receptors were obtained from a woman in her 70s with COVID-19, enrolled during active disease.

This CDR3 reads CAISDVGAGDGYTF. CDR3 sequence (DNA): TGTGCCATCAGTGATGTAGGGGCAGGGGATGGCTACACCTTC. The V gene is TRBV10-3, the J gene TRBJ1-2, with D possibly TRBD1 on 6 matching bases. The V gene lost 3 bases and the J gene lost 6 bases, with 14 bases spanning the gap. The CDR3 is 14 residues long. Per germline, CDR1 ENHRY and CDR2 SYGVKD.

The chain recombines TRBV7-9 with TRBJ1-4; D is unresolved. Germline values: CDR1 SEHNR, CDR2 FQNEAQ (reference sequence). This CDR3 comprises 13 residues. The V end lost 2 bases, the J end lost 4 bases, and 5 bases lay between the germline ends. This CDR3 reads CASSLQINEKLFF. The DNA for the CDR3 is TGTGCCAGCAGCTTACAGATTAATGAAAAACTGTTTTTT.

The V gene is TRBV6-2 or TRBV6-3, the J gene TRBJ2-7, with TRBD1 as a possible D gene (6 bases). Looked up from germline, CDR1 is MNHEY and CDR2 is SVGEGT. CDR3 length equals 16 residues. The V end lost 7 bases, the J end lost 2 bases, and 21 bases lay between the germline ends. CDR3 residues: CASTPPGQLTTYEQYF. CDR3 DNA: TGTGCCAGCACCCCCCCTGGACAGCTGACTACCTACGAGCAGTACTTC.

V gene TRBV6-5 combines with J gene TRBJ1-6, with D unresolved. The CDR3 is 12 residues long. In germline, CDR1 is MNHEY, CDR2 SVGAGI. Trimming shortened V by 8 bases and J by 9 bases, and 11 bases separated the two germline ends. CDR3 sequence reads: CASGGFSSPLHF. The DNA of the CDR3 is TGTGCCAGCGGCGGTTTTAGTTCACCCCTCCACTTT.

The V and J genes are TRBV12-3 or TRBV12-4 and TRBJ2-5; 8 bases fit TRBD1. V shed 6 bases, J shed 4 bases, and the junction held 4 bases outside the gene matches. The length of the CDR3 is 13 residues. The CDR3 DNA follows: TGTGCCAGCAGCAGGACAGGGAGAGAGACCCAGTACTTC. This translates into CASSRTGRETQYF.

J is TRBJ1-6 and V is TRBV30; 9 bases agree with TRBD1. The CDR3 has 15 residues. Germline CDR1 reads GTSNPN; CDR2 reads SVGIG (reference sequence). Trimming cost V 2 bases and J 9 bases; bases outside gene matches: 8. CDR3 sequence: CAWSRTGTGTSPLHF. The DNA of the CDR3 is TGTGCCTGGAGTAGGACGGGGACAGGGACTTCACCCCTCCACTTT.

The chain joins TRBV5-6 to TRBJ2-2; TRBD1 might be the D (6 bases). Trimming took off 4 bases at V and 4 bases at J, with 11 bases between the two ends. The length of the CDR3 is 14 residues. The germline V gene has CDR1 SGHDT and CDR2 YYEEEE. The CDR3 DNA is TGTGCCAGCAGCCCGGGACATTCCACCGGGGAGCTGTTTTTT. Translation: CASSPGHSTGELFF.

This clone was seen only once. CDR3 sequence reads: CASSFLQGATNEKLFF. CDR3 nucleotide sequence: TGTGCCAGCAGCTTTCTACAGGGTGCAACTAATGAAAAACTGTTTTTT. The chain is built from TRBV5-5 and TRBJ1-4, with D tentatively TRBD1 (6 bases). CDR3 size: 16 residues. Trimming removed 2 bases from V and 0 bases from J, with 11 bases in between. CDR1 and CDR2 from the germline V gene are SGHKS and YYEKEE (reference sequence).

V is TRBV10-3 and J is TRBJ2-1; 11 nucleotides line up with TRBD2. This CDR3 contains 15 residues. V lost 10 bases to trimming and J lost 7 bases; unmatched junction nucleotides: 12. Germline CDR1 ENHRY, CDR2 SYGVKD. The CDR3 coding sequence is TGTGCCACCAGACCACTTAGCGGGAGGGTAAATGAGCAGTTCTTC. It translates to CATRPLSGRVNEQFF.

The chain employs TRBV16 and TRBJ1-4; D not certain. The V end lost 2 bases, the J end lost 0 bases, and 13 bases lay between the germline ends. There are 17 residues in the CDR3. The V gene's germline CDR1 is KGHSY and CDR2 FQNENV. CDR3 nucleotide sequence: TGTGCCAGCAGCCAACGGGATCTGGCTGCAACTAATGAAAAACTGTTTTTT. The encoded protein is CASSQRDLAATNEKLFF.

J is TRBJ2-3 and V is TRBV5-1; 9 bases match TRBD2. With V trimmed by 4 bases and J by 2 bases, 8 bases remained unmatched. This CDR3 spans 16 amino acids. CDR1 and CDR2 (germline): SGHRS, YFSETQ. The CDR3 reads CASSLNSGRNTDTQYF. The CDR3 nucleotides read TGCGCCAGCAGCCTGAACAGCGGGAGGAACACAGATACGCAGTATTTT.

The chain combines TRBV19 with TRBJ1-2, with 9 positions matching TRBD1. Trimming removed 7 bases from V and 3 bases from J; junction bases left unmatched: 9. This CDR3 region has 15 residues. In germline, CDR1 is LNHDA, CDR2 SQIVND (reference sequence). Here the CDR3 DNA reads TGTGCCAGTACCAACGACAGGGGGAACGACTATGGCTACACCTTC. Its protein product is CASTNDRGNDYGYTF.

The chain links TRBV5-6 to TRBJ2-7; D remains ambiguous. With 5 bases removed from V and 2 bases from J, the gap between germline ends came to 8 bases. Germline-derived CDR1 and CDR2 are SGHDT and YYEEEE. CDR3 length: 12 amino acids. The CDR3 coding sequence is TGTGCCAGCAGTTCCAGGCCCTACGAGCAGTACTTC. Translated: CASSSRPYEQYF.

The CDR3 here is CASSSTPLYGYTF. The CDR3, as DNA: TGTGCCAGCAGTTCAACCCCCCTCTACGGCTACACCTTC. The rearrangement uses TRBV6-5 and TRBJ1-2; D is uncertain. The CDR3 loop spans 13 amino acids. Per germline, CDR1 MNHEY and CDR2 SVGAGI. V lost 4 bases, J lost 8 bases, and 14 bases lay in between.

This clone came up once. This chain connects TRBV2 to TRBJ2-7; D gene unclear. The CDR3 sequence is 11 residues long. CDR1 SNHLY and CDR2 FYNNEI come from the germline V gene. The V gene lost 8 bases and the J gene lost 6 bases, with 11 bases spanning the gap. The CDR3 coding sequence is TGTGCCAGCCATTTTGCCGGCGAGCAGTACTTC. Its translation is CASHFAGEQYF.

This sequence joins TRBV11-2 and TRBJ1-4; D may be TRBD1 (5 bases). The germline V gene encodes CDR1 SGHAT and CDR2 FQNNGV. The CDR3 has 16 residues. The V end lost 2 bases, the J end lost 1 base, and 11 bases lay between the germline ends. This CDR3 reads CASSLHGRGTNEKLFF. The CDR3 DNA follows: TGTGCCAGCAGCTTACACGGGAGGGGAACTAATGAAAAACTGTTTTTT.

The rearrangement links TRBV28 to TRBJ1-1; D perhaps matches TRBD1 (6 bases). Looked up from germline, CDR1 is MDHEN and CDR2 is SYDVKM. This CDR3 is built from 14 residues. The V gene lost 2 bases and the J gene lost 3 bases, with 10 bases spanning the gap. The CDR3: CASSLMGAYTEAFF. CDR3 coding DNA: TGTGCCAGCAGTTTAATGGGGGCCTACACTGAAGCTTTCTTT.

This sequence joins TRBV24-1 and TRBJ2-1, with 8 bases identical to TRBD2. This CDR3 has 18 residues. The trim removed 4 bases at V and 6 bases at J, leaving 16 bases unmatched. Germline V gene lookup returns CDR1 KGHDR and CDR2 SFDVKD. The DNA of the CDR3 is TGTGCCACCAGTGACACGCCGCAGGCGGGAGGTACGGGCAATGAGCAGTTCTTC. This sequence encodes CATSDTPQAGGTGNEQFF.